Sequencing of this TCR beta chain was carried out in a study of response to subunit inactivated influenza vaccine. The study, taken as a whole, reports: Seasonal influenza vaccination, on each occasion, was suggested by the authors to recruit few new T cells.

There are many counts of this clonotype. As yet, its antigen is unknown. Each CDR3 protein is one row after TCRdb ran MiXCR on the RT-PCR reads. The table lists hundreds of thousands of distinct CDR3 sequences, around 9.9% of them singletons. This CDR3 contains 15 residues. CDR1 and CDR2 (germline): MNHEY, SVGAGI. Trimming took 4 bases from V and 6 from J; bases not matched to a gene: 12. The chain links TRBV6-5 to TRBJ2-7; TRBD2 matches 7 bases. The receptor was derived from a man between 50 and 59 years old who received an inactivated influenza vaccine. This specimen consisted of PBMCs from blood, obtained 40 to 50 days after vaccination. The CDR3 loop reads CASSSRRLAGREQYF. As DNA, the CDR3 is TGTGCCAGCAGTTCCCGGCGACTAGCCGGGCGCGAGCAGTACTTC.